Listed here are 12 T cell receptor beta chains from one sample, sequenced in a study of shared clonotypes between healthy human individuals. Sequencing used immunoSEQ multiplex PCR; TCRdb keeps in-frame clones, though not all of them. Altogether roughly 500,000 clones are present, about 95% being singletons, with the ten largest covering approximately 0.06%. The sequenced sample consisted of naive CD4+ T cells sorted from blood. Subset here: CD45RA+ positively selected. These TCRs come from a woman in her 30s in good health.

This chain links TRBV18 with TRBJ2-7; D perhaps matches TRBD1 (6 bases). The CDR3 length is 14 residues. Germline lookup yields CDR1 KGHSH and CDR2 LQKENI. V was cut by 6 bases and J by 0 bases, with 12 bases left in between. CDR3 sequence reads: CASSVGASSYEQYF. The CDR3 region has the DNA TGTGCCAGCTCCGTGGGGGCGAGCTCCTACGAGCAGTACTTC.

The chain employs TRBV7-9 and TRBJ2-2, with D possibly matching TRBD2 (5 bases). Germline lookup yields CDR1 SEHNR and CDR2 FQNEAQ (reference sequence). The CDR3 is 15 residues long. Trimming cost V 1 base and J 4 bases, with 10 bases left between them. The CDR3: CASSLESGVTGELFF. For the CDR3, the DNA is TGTGCCAGCAGCTTAGAATCCGGGGTCACCGGGGAGCTGTTTTTT. The full variable domain, its missing parts supplied by reference TRBV7-9 and TRBJ2-2, is DTGVSQNPRHKITKRGQNVTFRCDPISEHNRLYWYRQTLGQGPEFLTYFQNEAQLEKSRLLSDRFSAERPKGSFSTLEIQRTEQGDSAMYLCASSLESGVTGELFFGEGSRLTVL.

This chain links TRBV2 with TRBJ2-1; 8 bases fit TRBD2. This CDR3 comprises 15 residues. Trimming at V came to 6 bases and at J to 0 bases, leaving 4 bases not matched to a gene. The germline V gene has CDR1 SNHLY and CDR2 FYNNEI. The CDR3: CASRERGSSYNEQFF. As DNA, the CDR3 is TGTGCCAGCAGGGAGCGGGGGAGCTCCTACAATGAGCAGTTCTTC.

The J gene is TRBJ2-7, the V gene TRBV27; TRBD1 is a possible D gene (5 bases). CDR1 and CDR2 (germline): MNHEY, SMNVEV (reference sequence). This CDR3 is built from 15 residues. V lost 6 bases and J 0 bases, leaving 15 bases between the germline ends. This CDR3 is CASRSRTPSSYEQYF. CDR3 DNA: TGTGCCAGCAGGTCCCGGACACCAAGCTCCTACGAGCAGTACTTC.

V and J are TRBV5-1 and TRBJ1-1, with D possibly matching TRBD1 (5 bases). V was trimmed by 4 bases and J by 1 base, leaving 14 bases between them. This CDR3 region has 15 residues. The germline gives CDR1 SGHRS, CDR2 YFSETQ. Here the CDR3 DNA reads TGCGCCAGCAGCCCGGAGGGAGGGACGAACACTGAAGCTTTCTTT. It translates to CASSPEGGTNTEAFF.

Remarks on this clone: Other DNA variants within this sample encode the same CDR3. V is TRBV18 and J is TRBJ1-2, with no clear D. Germline lookup yields CDR1 KGHSH and CDR2 LQKENI. Trimming stripped 2 bases from V and 1 base from J, with 5 bases between. The CDR3 has 13 amino acids. This CDR3 reads CASSPGDNYGYTF. CDR3 nucleotides: TGTGCCAGCTCACCAGGAGATAACTATGGCTACACCTTC.

The gene calls are TRBV5-1 and TRBJ2-2, with no clear D. The CDR3 sequence is 15 residues long. Trimming left V 0 bases short and J 4 bases short, with 10 bases between. Germline assignment: CDR1 SGHRS and CDR2 YFSETQ. The CDR3 sequence is CASSLEGRPTGELFF. The CDR3 DNA follows: TGCGCCAGCAGCTTGGAAGGCAGACCCACCGGGGAGCTGTTTTTT.

For this clone: The identical CDR3 is also encoded by other nucleotide sequences in the sample. The CDR3 region is CASSRLAGAGELFF. CDR3 DNA sequence: TGTGCCAGTAGTCGACTAGCGGGAGCCGGGGAGCTGTTTTTT. The rearrangement joins TRBV19 to TRBJ2-2; 12 bases fit TRBD2. This CDR3 spans 14 amino acids. Looked up from germline, CDR1 is LNHDA and CDR2 is SQIVND (reference sequence). The V and J ends lost 5 bases and 6 bases, in that order; junction bases with no gene match: 1.

This clone was counted a single time. V usage is TRBV6-6 and J usage is TRBJ1-6; 9 nucleotides align to TRBD1. V shed 6 bases and J 10 bases; nucleotides not matched to a gene: 7. The CDR3 is 14 residues long. Germline V gene lookup returns CDR1 MNHNY and CDR2 SVGAGI (reference sequence). The CDR3 region has the DNA TGTGCCAGCAGCACCGGGACAGGGAGCTCACCCCTCCACTTT. It yields the protein CASSTGTGSSPLHF.

This chain uses TRBV7-6 with TRBJ2-7; 8 bases are shared with TRBD1. Germline V gives CDR1 SGHVS, CDR2 FNYEAQ. The CDR3 covers 15 residues. J was trimmed by 2 bases and V by 8 bases; bases with no gene match: 11. DNA for the CDR3: TGTGCCAGCGGCGGAGGACAGGGCGACGCCTACGAGCAGTACTTC. Protein sequence: CASGGGQGDAYEQYF.

The gene calls are TRBV9 and TRBJ2-7; 13 bases map to TRBD2. The V and J ends lost 0 bases and 4 bases, in that order; junction bases with no gene match: 19. CDR3 length: 21 amino acids. The germline CDR1 and CDR2 sequences are SGDLS and YYNGEE. CDR3 in amino acids: CASSVVFTQPAVTSGRYEQYF. In nucleotides, the CDR3 is TGTGCCAGCAGCGTAGTATTCACACAACCCGCCGTGACTAGCGGGAGGTACGAGCAGTACTTC. Complete variable domain (other parts from reference TRBV9 and TRBJ2-7): DSGVTQTPKHLITATGQRVTLRCSPRSGDLSVYWYQQSLDQGLQFLIQYYNGEERAKGNILERFSAQQFPDLHSELNLSSLELGDSALYFCASSVVFTQPAVTSGRYEQYFGPGTRLTVT.

V and J are TRBV7-9 and TRBJ2-6; D is undetermined. V was trimmed by 4 bases and J by 0 bases, leaving 10 bases between them. Germline V gene lookup returns CDR1 SEHNR and CDR2 FQNEAQ (reference sequence). This CDR3 is 16 amino acids long. CDR3 sequence: CASSSGPSSGANVLTF. CDR3 nucleotide sequence: TGTGCCAGCAGCTCGGGTCCGAGCTCTGGGGCCAACGTCCTGACTTTC.